Each of the 14 T cell receptor beta chains below was sequenced from the same sample in a study of T-cell reconstitution after alpha-beta-depleted transplantation in children. Unique molecular identifiers were incorporated during preparation of the TCRbeta library. TCRdb re-called the PCR reads with MiXCR, one entry per CDR3 protein. Among around 480,000 distinct CDR3 sequences listed, about 30% were seen once. The sample here was PBMCs from the stem cell graft donor, taken from the stem cell graft. These TCRs come from a human donor who donated a stem cell graft to a child with aplastic anemia.

The sample holds a few counts of this clonotype. The chain has TRBV7-8 and TRBJ1-3, with 7 bases fitting TRBD1. Trimming at V came to 5 bases and at J to 3 bases, leaving 10 bases not matched to a gene. The germline gives CDR1 SGHVS, CDR2 FQNEAQ. The CDR3 totals 16 residues. The CDR3 bases are TGTGCCAGCAGCCTACAGGGGATCGCGATTGGAAACACCATATATTTT. Translation gives CASSLQGIAIGNTIYF.

V and J are TRBV21-1 and TRBJ2-1; the table calls TRBD1, which could not be checked here. TRBV21-1 is annotated as a pseudogene. The CDR3 totals 18 residues. CDR3 region: CASSPCGGANPSYNEQFF. The DNA for the CDR3 is TGTGCCAGCAGCCCCTGTGGGGGAGCCAATCCTTCCTACAATGAGCAGTTCTTC.

V is TRBV30 and J is TRBJ2-5; the match to TRBD2 covers 8 bases. This CDR3 has 14 residues. Germline-derived CDR1 and CDR2 are GTSNPN and SVGIG (reference sequence). V shed 4 bases, J shed 7 bases, and the junction held 11 bases outside the gene matches. The CDR3 reads CAWMAGGRTTTQYF. The CDR3 DNA reads as TGTGCCTGGATGGCTGGCGGGAGGACCACGACCCAGTACTTC.

The V gene is TRBV7-2, the J gene TRBJ1-5; D gene ambiguous. Per the germline V gene, CDR1 is SGHTA and CDR2 is FQGNSA. Trimming took off 1 base at V and 3 bases at J, with 10 bases between the two ends. The CDR3 spans 15 residues. The CDR3 sequence is CASSLEAQFNQPQHF. CDR3 coding DNA: TGTGCCAGCAGCTTAGAGGCCCAGTTCAATCAGCCCCAGCATTTT.

The chain recombines TRBV20-1 with TRBJ2-1, with D possibly matching TRBD2 (6 bases). V was clipped by 6 bases and J by 13 bases, with 19 bases between them. Germline lookup yields CDR1 DFQATT and CDR2 SNEGSKA (reference sequence). The CDR3 totals 12 residues. The CDR3 sequence: CSAPPGELTQFF. CDR3 coding DNA: TGCAGTGCCCCCCCGGGGGAGCTGACCCAGTTCTTC.

The genes are TRBV6-2 or TRBV6-3 and TRBJ2-1; 8 positions agree with TRBD2. The CDR3 runs to 12 residues. J was trimmed by 9 bases and V by 2 bases; bases with no gene match: 0. The germline V gene encodes CDR1 MNHEY and CDR2 SVGEGT. The CDR3: CASSYGLAEQFF. As DNA, the CDR3 is TGTGCCAGCAGTTACGGACTAGCTGAGCAGTTCTTC.

The chain has TRBV7-2 and TRBJ2-1, with 9 bases fitting TRBD1. V was pared by 1 base and J by 1 base, with 2 bases of the junction left unmatched. CDR3 length: 16 amino acids. Germline V gives CDR1 SGHTA, CDR2 FQGNSA. The CDR3 nucleotides are TGTGCCAGCAGCTTAGTCGGGACAGGGTCCTACAATGAGCAGTTCTTC. This encodes CASSLVGTGSYNEQFF.

The chain uses TRBV10-3 and TRBJ2-1, with D unclear. This CDR3 has 13 amino acids. Germline CDR1 is ENHRY and CDR2 is SYGVKD. Trimming stripped 0 bases from V and 16 bases from J, with 16 bases between. DNA for the CDR3: TGTGCCATCAGTGAGTCGGGTGGCGTCGGAGCATTCTTC. Its protein product is CAISESGGVGAFF.

This chain links TRBV24-1 with TRBJ2-3, with D possibly called TRBD1 or TRBD2 (5 bases each). Deletions cut 0 bases from V and 0 bases from J, with 9 bases between. From germline, CDR1 is KGHDR and CDR2 SFDVKD. The CDR3 covers 16 residues. The CDR3 DNA follows: TGTGCCACCAGTGATTTGCGAGGGGAGAGCACAGATACGCAGTATTTT. It encodes CATSDLRGESTDTQYF.

The rearrangement joins TRBV20-1 to TRBJ1-6; perhaps TRBD1 as D (5 bases). This CDR3 is built from 13 residues. V lost 2 bases and J lost 9, with 11 bases in between. Germline V CDR1 and CDR2: DFQATT, SNEGSKA (reference sequence). The CDR3 nucleotides read TGCAGTGCTAGACGGGATGACAGTTCACCCCTCCACTTT. Its translation is CSARRDDSSPLHF.

The rearrangement links TRBV15 to TRBJ2-1, with 9 bases that match TRBD1. Germline values: CDR1 LNHNV, CDR2 YYDKDF (reference sequence). V was clipped by 1 base and J by 8 bases; unmatched bases: 9. CDR3 length: 16 residues. The CDR3 reads CATSRGGTGWADEQFF. The DNA for the CDR3 is TGTGCCACCAGCAGAGGGGGGACAGGGTGGGCAGATGAGCAGTTCTTC.

V usage is TRBV12-3 or TRBV12-4 and J usage is TRBJ2-5, with D perhaps given as TRBD1 or TRBD2 (5 bases each). V dropped 6 bases and J dropped 4 bases, with 12 bases sitting between them. The length of the CDR3 is 13 residues. DNA for the CDR3: TGTGCCAGCAGATTTTCCGGGACAGAGACCCAGTACTTC. This encodes CASRFSGTETQYF.

The chain uses TRBV10-3 and TRBJ1-3; possible D gene TRBD1, 5 bases. Germline-derived CDR1 and CDR2 are ENHRY and SYGVKD. The CDR3 contains 13 residues. V gave up 6 bases and J gave up 1 base, with 7 bases separating them. The DNA for the CDR3 is TGTGCCATCAGCAGGGCTTCTGGAAACACCATATATTTT. Its translation: CAISRASGNTIYF.

The CDR3 DNA reads TGTGCCAGCAGCCGCCGACAGGTAGGATACGAGCAGTACTTC. Translated, it gives CASSRRQVGYEQYF. J is TRBJ2-7 and V is TRBV14; the D gene is possibly TRBD1 (6 bases). This CDR3 has 14 amino acids. Trimming took off 4 bases at V and 4 bases at J, with 14 bases between the two ends. The germline V gene encodes CDR1 SGHDN and CDR2 FVKESK.